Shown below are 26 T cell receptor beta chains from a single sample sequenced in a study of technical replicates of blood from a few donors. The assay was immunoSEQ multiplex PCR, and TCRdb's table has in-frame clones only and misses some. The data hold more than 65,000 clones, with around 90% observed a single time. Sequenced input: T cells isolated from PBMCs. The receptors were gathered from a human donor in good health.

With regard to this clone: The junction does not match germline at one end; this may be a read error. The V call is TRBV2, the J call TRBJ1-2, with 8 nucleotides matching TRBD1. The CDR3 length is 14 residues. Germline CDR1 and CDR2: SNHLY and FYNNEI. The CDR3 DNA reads TGTGCCAGCAATGAATCAGGGGGCCCCTATGGCTACACCTTC. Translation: CASNESGGPYGYTF.

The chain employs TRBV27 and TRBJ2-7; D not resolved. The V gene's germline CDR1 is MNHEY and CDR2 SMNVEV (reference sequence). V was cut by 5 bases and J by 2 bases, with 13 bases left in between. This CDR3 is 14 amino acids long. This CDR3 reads CASSPIRHTYEQYF. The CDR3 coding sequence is TGTGCCAGCAGTCCAATTAGACACACCTACGAGCAGTACTTC.

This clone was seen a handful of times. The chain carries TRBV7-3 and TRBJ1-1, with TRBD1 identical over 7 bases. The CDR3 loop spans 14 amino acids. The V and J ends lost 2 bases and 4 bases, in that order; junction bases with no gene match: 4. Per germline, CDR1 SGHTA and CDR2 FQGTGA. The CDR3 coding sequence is TGTGCCAGCAGCTTAGAGACAGGGTTCACTGAAGCTTTCTTT. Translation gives CASSLETGFTEAFF.

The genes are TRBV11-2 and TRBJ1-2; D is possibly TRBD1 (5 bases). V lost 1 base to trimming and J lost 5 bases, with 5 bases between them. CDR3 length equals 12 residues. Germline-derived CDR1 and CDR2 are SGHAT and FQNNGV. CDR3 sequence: CASSLAGYGYTF. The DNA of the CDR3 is TGTGCCAGCAGCTTAGCAGGGTATGGCTACACCTTC.

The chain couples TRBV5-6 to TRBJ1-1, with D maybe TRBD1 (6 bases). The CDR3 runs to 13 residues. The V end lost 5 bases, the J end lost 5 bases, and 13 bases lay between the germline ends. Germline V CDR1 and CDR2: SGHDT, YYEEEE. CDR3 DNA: TGTGCCAGCAGTCGGGACATTTCTACTGAAGCTTTCTTT. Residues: CASSRDISTEAFF.

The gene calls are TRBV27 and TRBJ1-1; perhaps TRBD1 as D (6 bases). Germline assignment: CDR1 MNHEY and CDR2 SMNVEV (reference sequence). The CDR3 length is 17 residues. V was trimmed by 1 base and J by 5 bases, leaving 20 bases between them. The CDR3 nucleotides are TGTGCCAGCAGTTTATATGCAGGGGAGGGGATCTGGACTGAAGCTTTCTTT. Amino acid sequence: CASSLYAGEGIWTEAFF.

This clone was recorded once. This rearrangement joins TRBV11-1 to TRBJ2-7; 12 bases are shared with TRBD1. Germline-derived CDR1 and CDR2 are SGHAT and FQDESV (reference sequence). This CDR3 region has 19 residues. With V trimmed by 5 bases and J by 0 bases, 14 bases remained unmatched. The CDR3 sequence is CASSPQGTGGKISSYEQYF. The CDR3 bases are TGTGCCAGCAGCCCGCAAGGGACAGGGGGCAAGATTAGCTCCTACGAGCAGTACTTC.

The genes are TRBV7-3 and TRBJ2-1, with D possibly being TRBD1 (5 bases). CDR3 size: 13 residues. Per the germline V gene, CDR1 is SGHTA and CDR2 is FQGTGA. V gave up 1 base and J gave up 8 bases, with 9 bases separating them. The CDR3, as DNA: TGTGCCAGCAGCTTAAATCAGGGCTATGAGCAGTTCTTC. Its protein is CASSLNQGYEQFF.

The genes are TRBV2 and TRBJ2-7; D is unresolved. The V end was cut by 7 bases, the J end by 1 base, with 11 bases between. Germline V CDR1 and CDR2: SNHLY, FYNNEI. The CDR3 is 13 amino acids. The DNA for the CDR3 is TGTGCCAGCACCACTCCTTCATCCTACGAGCAGTACTTC. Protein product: CASTTPSSYEQYF.

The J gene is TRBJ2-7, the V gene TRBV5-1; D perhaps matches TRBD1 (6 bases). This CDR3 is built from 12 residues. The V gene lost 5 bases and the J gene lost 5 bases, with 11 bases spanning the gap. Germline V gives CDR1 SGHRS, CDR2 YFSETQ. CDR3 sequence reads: CASRVSGDEQYF. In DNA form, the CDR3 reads TGCGCCAGCAGAGTATCAGGGGACGAGCAGTACTTC.

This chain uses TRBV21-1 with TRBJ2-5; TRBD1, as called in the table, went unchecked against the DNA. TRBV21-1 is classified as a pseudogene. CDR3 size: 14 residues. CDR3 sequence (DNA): TGTGCCAGCAGCAACCATTCCCAATTAGAGACCCAGTACTTC. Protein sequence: CASSNHSQLETQYF.

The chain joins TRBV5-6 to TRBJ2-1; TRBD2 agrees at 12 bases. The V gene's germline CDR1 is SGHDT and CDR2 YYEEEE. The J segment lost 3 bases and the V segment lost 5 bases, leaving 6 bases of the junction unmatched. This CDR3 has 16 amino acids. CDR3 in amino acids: CASSQGTSGFYNEQFF. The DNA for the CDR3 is TGTGCCAGCAGTCAGGGGACTAGCGGGTTCTACAATGAGCAGTTCTTC.

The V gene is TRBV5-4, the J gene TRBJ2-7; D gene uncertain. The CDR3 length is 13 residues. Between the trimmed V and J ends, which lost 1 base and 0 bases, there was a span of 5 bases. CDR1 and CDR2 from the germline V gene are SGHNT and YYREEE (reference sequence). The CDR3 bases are TGTGCCAGCAGCTTGTTTAGCTCCTACGAGCAGTACTTC. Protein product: CASSLFSSYEQYF.

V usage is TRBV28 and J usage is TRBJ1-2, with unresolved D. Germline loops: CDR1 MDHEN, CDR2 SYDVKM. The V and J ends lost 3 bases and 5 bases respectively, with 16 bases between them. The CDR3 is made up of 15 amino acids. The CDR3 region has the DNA TGTGCCAGCAGTTTCTTCCGGAGCTCCAGTTATGGCTACACCTTC. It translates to CASSFFRSSSYGYTF.

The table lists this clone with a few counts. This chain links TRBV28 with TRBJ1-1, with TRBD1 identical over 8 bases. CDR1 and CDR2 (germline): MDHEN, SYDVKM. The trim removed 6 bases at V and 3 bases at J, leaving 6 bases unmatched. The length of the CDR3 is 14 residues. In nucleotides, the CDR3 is TGTGCCAGCAGGCAACAGGGGGTACACACTGAAGCTTTCTTT. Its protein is CASRQQGVHTEAFF.

The CDR3 reads CASSHSTGSGFYEQYF. DNA for the CDR3: TGTGCCAGCAGCCATTCGACAGGGTCGGGATTCTACGAGCAGTACTTC. The chain recombines TRBV27 with TRBJ2-7; 7 positions agree with TRBD1. The V and J ends lost 6 bases and 3 bases, in that order; junction bases with no gene match: 14. Germline assignment: CDR1 MNHEY and CDR2 SMNVEV (reference sequence). The CDR3 is 16 residues long.

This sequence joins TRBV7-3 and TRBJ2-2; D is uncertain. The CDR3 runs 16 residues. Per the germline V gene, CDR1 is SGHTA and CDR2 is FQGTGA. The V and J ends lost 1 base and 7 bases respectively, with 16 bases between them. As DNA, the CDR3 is TGTGCCAGCAGCTTAATCTCTAGAGAATTGGGCGGGGAGCTGTTTTTT. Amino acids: CASSLISRELGGELFF.

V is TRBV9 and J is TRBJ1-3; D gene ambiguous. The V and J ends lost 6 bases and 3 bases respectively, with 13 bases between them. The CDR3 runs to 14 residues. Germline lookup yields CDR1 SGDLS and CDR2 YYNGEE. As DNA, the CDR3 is TGTGCCAGCACTGGGGAGGTTCTTGGAAACACCATATATTTT. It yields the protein CASTGEVLGNTIYF.

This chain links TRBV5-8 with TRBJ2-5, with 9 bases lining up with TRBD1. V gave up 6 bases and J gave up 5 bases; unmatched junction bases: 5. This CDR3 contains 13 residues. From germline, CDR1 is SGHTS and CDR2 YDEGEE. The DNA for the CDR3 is TGTGCCAGCATATTCGACAGGGGGGAGACCCAGTACTTC. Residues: CASIFDRGETQYF.

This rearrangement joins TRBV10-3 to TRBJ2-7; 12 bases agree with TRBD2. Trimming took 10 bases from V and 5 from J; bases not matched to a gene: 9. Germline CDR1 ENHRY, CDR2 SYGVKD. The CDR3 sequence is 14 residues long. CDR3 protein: CASRLAGGHDEQYF. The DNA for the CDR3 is TGTGCCAGCCGGCTAGCGGGAGGGCATGACGAGCAGTACTTC.

The CDR3 bases are TGTGCCAGTTCAGGGGTGGCGAACTATGGCTACACCTTC. It specifies CASSGVANYGYTF. The chain carries TRBV19 and TRBJ1-2; D possibly corresponds to TRBD1 (6 bases). Germline CDR1 reads LNHDA; CDR2 reads SQIVND (reference sequence). V lost 8 bases, J lost 2 bases, and 12 bases lay in between. This CDR3 has 13 residues.

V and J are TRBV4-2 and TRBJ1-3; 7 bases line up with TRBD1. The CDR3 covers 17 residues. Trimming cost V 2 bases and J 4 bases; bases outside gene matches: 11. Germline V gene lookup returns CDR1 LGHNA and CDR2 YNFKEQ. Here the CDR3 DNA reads TGTGCCAGCAGCCAATCCTACAGGACAGGCTCAGGAAACACCATATATTTT. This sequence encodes CASSQSYRTGSGNTIYF.

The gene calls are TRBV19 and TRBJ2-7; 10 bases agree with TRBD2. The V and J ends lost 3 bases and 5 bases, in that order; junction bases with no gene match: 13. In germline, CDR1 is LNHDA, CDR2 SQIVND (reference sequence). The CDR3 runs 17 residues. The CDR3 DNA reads TGTGCCAGTAGTATTATACTACTAGCGGGAACGAACGACGAGCAGTACTTC. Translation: CASSIILLAGTNDEQYF.

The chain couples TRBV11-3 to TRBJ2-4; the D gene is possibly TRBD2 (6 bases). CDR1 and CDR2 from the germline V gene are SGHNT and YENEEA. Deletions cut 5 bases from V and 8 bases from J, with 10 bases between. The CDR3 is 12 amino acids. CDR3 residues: CASSRELDIQYF. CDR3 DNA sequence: TGTGCCAGCAGCCGGGAGCTAGACATTCAGTACTTC.

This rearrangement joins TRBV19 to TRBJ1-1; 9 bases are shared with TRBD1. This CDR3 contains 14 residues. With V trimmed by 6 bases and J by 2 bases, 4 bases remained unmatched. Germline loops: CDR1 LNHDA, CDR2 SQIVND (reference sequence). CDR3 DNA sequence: TGTGCCAGTAGCCACAGGGGGCTCAACACTGAAGCTTTCTTT. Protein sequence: CASSHRGLNTEAFF.

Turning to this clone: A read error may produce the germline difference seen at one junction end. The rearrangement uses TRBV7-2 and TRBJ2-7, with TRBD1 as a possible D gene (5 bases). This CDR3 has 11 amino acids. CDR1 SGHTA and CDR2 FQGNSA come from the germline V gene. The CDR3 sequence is CASSVQVATFF. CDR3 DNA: TGTGCCAGCAGCGTACAGGTCGCCACGTTCTTC.